This TCR beta chain is from a study of blood T cell repertoires in COVID-19. Whole-study context: Sites across the United States, Italy and Spain contributed samples from acute and convalescent COVID-19. PBMCs, B-cell-depleted T cells, or T cells provided the cDNA or gDNA that made up the material.

CDR3 size: 15 residues. V was pared by 5 bases and J by 1 base, with 7 bases of the junction left unmatched. Germline lookup yields CDR1 SEHNR and CDR2 FQNEAQ (reference sequence). Source study methods: Nucleated cell number was recorded as an estimate derived from reference gene primer amplification. The protocol was immunoSEQ multiplex PCR, while the TCRdb copy is restricted to in-frame clones and leaves out a portion. The V and J calls and clone size are taken from that table; D and trimming were inferred from the DNA. The sample has approximately 240,000 clones, about 88% seen once. The source material was peripheral blood. The clonotype was recovered from a middle-aged woman who had recovered from COVID-19. The V and J genes are TRBV7-9 and TRBJ1-2; 7 bases align to TRBD1. The CDR3 reads CASSPGDRNNYGYTF. CDR3 sequence (DNA): TGTGCCAGCAGCCCGGGGGACAGAAATAACTATGGCTACACCTTC.